This T cell receptor (beta chain) was obtained from a study of blood T cell repertoires in COVID-19. Study in general: Some COVID-19 samples were acute and others convalescent; all came from the United States, Italy and Spain. From T cells, B-cell-depleted T cells, or PBMCs came the material, which was cDNA or gDNA.

V was pared by 4 bases and J by 1 base, with 6 bases of the junction left unmatched. Germline V gene sequence: CDR1 SGHDN, CDR2 FVKESK. This CDR3 region has 15 residues. As originally analysed: Estimation of nucleated cell counts was performed using reference gene primer amplification. Method: immunoSEQ multiplex PCR; TCRdb's copy keeps in-frame clones and lacks some. V and J calls and clone size are copied from that table; D and trimming were computed from the DNA. The data hold about 160,000 clones, with approximately 91% observed a single time. V usage is TRBV14 and J usage is TRBJ1-1, with 7 bases identical to TRBD1. The sequencing sample was made of peripheral blood. This sequence was found in a man younger than 35 with acute or convalescent COVID-19. CDR3 residues: CASSRDREANTEAFF. CDR3 nucleotides: TGTGCCAGCAGCCGCGACAGGGAAGCGAACACTGAAGCTTTCTTT.